This T cell receptor (beta chain) was identified during a study of cytomegalovirus exposure and HLA in healthy donors. Amplification used 60 Vbeta primers and 13 Jbeta primers. Sequencing used immunoSEQ multiplex PCR; TCRdb keeps in-frame clones, though not all of them. The sample records about 190,000 clones, 75% to 90% being singletons. The sample comprised PBMCs. This sequence was found in a boy aged 2 to 10 in good health and CMV-seronegative.

Here the CDR3 reads CASSDPPPERDNQPQHF. In DNA, the CDR3 is TGTGCCAGCAGTGACCCCCCCCCTGAGCGGGACAATCAGCCCCAGCATTTT. This chain connects TRBV6-1 to TRBJ1-5; D gene ambiguous. The germline V gene encodes CDR1 MNHNS and CDR2 SASEGT. V dropped 3 bases and J dropped 3 bases, with 18 bases sitting between them. There are 17 residues in the CDR3.